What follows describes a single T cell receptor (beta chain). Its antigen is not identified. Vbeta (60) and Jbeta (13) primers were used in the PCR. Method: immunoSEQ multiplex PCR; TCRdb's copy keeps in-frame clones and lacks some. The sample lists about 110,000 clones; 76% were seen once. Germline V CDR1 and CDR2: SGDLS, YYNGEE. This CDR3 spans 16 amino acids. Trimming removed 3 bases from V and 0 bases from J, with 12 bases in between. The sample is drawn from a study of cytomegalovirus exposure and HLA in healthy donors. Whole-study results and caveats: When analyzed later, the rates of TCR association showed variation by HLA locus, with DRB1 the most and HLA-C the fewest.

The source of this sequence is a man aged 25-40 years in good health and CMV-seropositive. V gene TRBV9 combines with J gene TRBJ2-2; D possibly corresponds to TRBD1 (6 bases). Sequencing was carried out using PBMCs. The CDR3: CASSAPRGSNTGELFF. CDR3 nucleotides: TGTGCCAGCAGCGCCCCGAGGGGGTCGAACACCGGGGAGCTGTTTTTT.